This TCR beta chain emerged from a study of OX40 agonist ivuxolimab in advanced cancers. About the research overall: It was ivuxolimab, an agonistic anti-OX40 (CD134) antibody, that patients were treated with. Partial responses occurred in three patients (one hepatocellular carcinoma, two cutaneous melanoma).

Clones were read by immunoSEQ multiplex PCR, and TCRdb kept only the in-frame ones, dropping some. The table shows some 50,000 clones, with 70% to 90% occurring only once. The ends lost 0 bases at V and 8 bases at J; junction bases unmatched: 7. Germline V CDR1 and CDR2: MRHNA, SNTAGT. This CDR3 has 16 residues. A word on this clone: What it binds is not known.

Study results and caveats: More expanded clones were found, on average, in CD8+ than in CD4+ T cells. Which antigen the expanded peripheral T cells recognized is unknown.

The chain joins TRBV6-4 to TRBJ2-1, with 10 bases aligning to TRBD2. This sequence was found in an adult with an advanced solid tumor such as melanoma, head and neck, liver or kidney cancer. The sample was CD4+ or CD8+ T cells sorted from blood, taken in a trial of the OX40 agonist ivuxolimab. DNA for the CDR3: TGTGCCAGCAGTGACTCCTCTAGCGGGAGATCCCATGAGCAGTTCTTC. It yields the protein CASSDSSSGRSHEQFF.